This TCR beta chain was identified in a study of T cell clonality in common variable immunodeficiency. Broader study findings: Compared with healthy controls, CVID subjects showed increased TCRbeta clonality, mostly in about a third. Shared TCRbeta clones were fewer between CVID subjects than controls.

V gave up 3 bases and J gave up 2 bases; unmatched junction bases: 4. In germline, CDR1 is KGHDR, CDR2 SFDVKD. The CDR3 length is 16 residues. This clone occurred many times. Its antigen is as yet unknown. The observed sequence ends 3 residues before the CDR3 terminus, with the missing tail filled in from the germline J gene. Here immunoSEQ multiplex PCR was the method, and the copy in TCRdb shows in-frame clones only, minus some. Sampling found 30,000 to 40,000 clones, none seen once. Sequencing used peripheral blood mononuclear cells. This chain links TRBV24-1 with TRBJ2-3; 10 bases are shared with TRBD1. The sequence was collected from a person aged 18 to 75 in good health. The covered CDR3 bases are TGTGCCACCAGTGATCCGGGACAGGGGAACACAGATACG. This codes for CATSDPGQGNTDT. The full CDR3 sequence reads CATSDPGQGNTDTQYF.